This T cell receptor beta chain was profiled in a study of OX40 agonist ivuxolimab in advanced cancers. Clones were read by immunoSEQ multiplex PCR, and TCRdb kept only the in-frame ones, dropping some. Of about 77,000 clones detected, around 94% appear once; the ten largest clones hold just over 20%. The TCR comes from an adult with an advanced solid tumor such as melanoma, head and neck, liver or kidney cancer. The sequenced sample was CD4+ or CD8+ T cells sorted from blood, obtained in a trial of the OX40 agonist ivuxolimab.

CDR3 amino acids: CASSTGQGSYEQYF. CDR3 nucleotides: TGTGCCAGCAGCACCGGACAGGGCTCCTACGAGCAGTACTTC. The chain employs TRBV5-4 and TRBJ2-7; 8 positions match TRBD1. This CDR3 comprises 14 residues. Per germline, CDR1 SGHNT and CDR2 YYREEE (reference sequence). Unmatched junction bases numbered 3, after V lost 4 bases and J lost 0 bases.